This record concerns one T cell receptor (beta chain) sequence. The antigen is unknown. Clones were read by immunoSEQ multiplex PCR, and TCRdb kept only the in-frame ones, dropping some. In the table there are roughly 1,000,000 clones, approximately 80% of which are singletons. This record comes from a study of shared clonotypes between healthy human individuals. General observations from the study: Lower generation probabilities were found for non-shared clonotypes than for those shared by all four donors.

Germline V CDR1 and CDR2: SGHRS, YFSETQ. V was clipped by 2 bases and J by 2 bases, with 10 bases between them. The CDR3 is made up of 15 amino acids. This receptor was taken from a man in his late teens or twenties in good health. Some clones in this sample may be carry-over from other donors' samples. The source material was memory CD4+ T cells from PBMCs. Subset given: CD45RA-negative fraction. The chain carries TRBV5-1 and TRBJ2-2; D ambiguous. The DNA of the CDR3 is TGCGCCAGCAGCTTCGTGGCAGTAAACACCGGGGAGCTGTTTTTT. Translating gives CASSFVAVNTGELFF.